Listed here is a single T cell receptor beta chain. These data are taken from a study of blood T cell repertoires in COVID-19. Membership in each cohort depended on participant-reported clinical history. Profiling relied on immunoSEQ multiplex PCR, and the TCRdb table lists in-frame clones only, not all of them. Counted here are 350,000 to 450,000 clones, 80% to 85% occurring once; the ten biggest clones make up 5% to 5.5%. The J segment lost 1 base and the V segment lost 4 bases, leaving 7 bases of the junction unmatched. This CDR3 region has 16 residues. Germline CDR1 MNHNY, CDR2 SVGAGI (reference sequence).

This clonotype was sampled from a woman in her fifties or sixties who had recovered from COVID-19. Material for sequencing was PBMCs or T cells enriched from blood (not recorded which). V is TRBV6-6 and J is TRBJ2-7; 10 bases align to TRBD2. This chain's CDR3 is CASSWESGGASYEQYF. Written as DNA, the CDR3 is TGTGCCAGCAGTTGGGAGAGCGGGGGGGCTTCCTACGAGCAGTACTTC.